The 27 T cell receptor beta chains presented below share a single source sample, sequenced in a study of T-cell memory formation after mild COVID-19. A single record per CDR3 protein comes from TCRdb applying MiXCR to the 5' RACE reads. This sample has 27,000 or so distinct CDR3 sequences, with 7.4% found just once. The sequencing input was PBMCs or a T cell subset sorted from them (not recorded which). These receptors were obtained from an adult woman who had mild COVID-19 (a few samples of this study predate the infection). Cell type and time point are not known.

This clonotype appeared many times. This chain joins TRBV3-1 and TRBJ2-5; tentative D call: TRBD2 (6 bases). Trimming removed 4 bases at V and 4 bases at J, with 19 bases between. This CDR3 comprises 16 residues. Germline V lookup: CDR1 LGHDT, CDR2 YNNKEL (reference sequence). For the CDR3, the DNA is TGTGCCAGCAGCCCTTACGGTAGCGGCAGAGGAGAGACCCAGTACTTC. Residues: CASSPYGSGRGETQYF.

This clonotype came up many times. This chain connects TRBV4-3 to TRBJ2-7, with D perhaps matching TRBD2 (5 bases). V lost 1 base and J 3 bases, leaving 10 bases between the germline ends. Germline CDR1 and CDR2: LGHNA and YSLEER. CDR3 length: 14 amino acids. CDR3 coding DNA: TGCGCCAGCAGCCAAGCTCCCGGGGACTACGAGCAGTACTTC. It is translated as CASSQAPGDYEQYF.

This chain uses TRBV3-1 with TRBJ2-3; TRBD2 is a possible D gene (7 bases). This CDR3 contains 17 residues. V lost 1 base and J 6 bases, leaving 20 bases between the germline ends. Germline CDR1 reads LGHDT; CDR2 reads YNNKEL (reference sequence). CDR3 DNA: TGTGCCAGCAGCCAAGTGCGGGGGCGTACTAAGGGGGATACGCAGTATTTT. This translates into CASSQVRGRTKGDTQYF.

This clonotype was picked up many times. Relative to the germline gene, one junction end is altered; a read error may explain this. This chain connects TRBV7-7 to TRBJ1-5; 7 bases align to TRBD1. Germline V gene sequence: CDR1 SSHAT, CDR2 FNYEAQ (reference sequence). The CDR3 sequence is 16 residues long. CDR3 in amino acids: CASSSGGPFNHQPQHF. The CDR3 nucleotides read TGTGCTAGCAGCTCAGGGGGACCGTTCAACCATCAGCCCCAGCATTTT.

Many counts were recorded for this clonotype. The gene calls are TRBV21-1 and TRBJ2-3. TRBV21-1 is a listed pseudogene. The CDR3 has 12 amino acids. Written as DNA, the CDR3 is TGTGCCAGCAGCAAACACTACTGTACGCAGTATTTT. Encoded protein: CASSKHYCTQYF.

V gene TRBV5-1 combines with J gene TRBJ2-7; the match to TRBD2 covers 8 bases. This CDR3 comprises 14 residues. Germline trimming cut 0 bases from V and 4 bases from J; bases unmatched to any gene: 3. Germline V gene lookup returns CDR1 SGHRS and CDR2 YFSETQ. The CDR3, as DNA: TGCGCCAGCAGCTTGGAAGCGGGAGCTTACGAGCAGTACTTC. Residues: CASSLEAGAYEQYF.

The table lists this clonotype with many counts. The V call is TRBV10-3, the J call TRBJ1-1; D gene ambiguous. Germline V gives CDR1 ENHRY, CDR2 SYGVKD. This CDR3 is built from 13 residues. V lost 6 bases and J 1 base, leaving 9 bases between the germline ends. CDR3 loop: CAISSTANTEAFF. CDR3 coding DNA: TGTGCCATCAGCTCGACGGCGAACACTGAAGCTTTCTTT.

Comment on this clonotype: An end of the junction differs from the germline gene, which may be a read error. The chain has TRBV20-1 and TRBJ2-1; 13 bases map to TRBD2. Germline V gene sequence: CDR1 DFQATT, CDR2 SNEGSKA (reference sequence). There are 14 residues in the CDR3. This CDR3 is CRGMGTSGVPLGVF. Here the CDR3 DNA reads TGCAGGGGGATGGGGACTAGCGGGGTACCATTAGGAGTCTTC.

This clonotype occurred many times. The rearrangement uses TRBV5-1 and TRBJ1-5; no clear D. The germline CDR1 and CDR2 sequences are SGHRS and YFSETQ. V was pared by 2 bases and J by 1 base, with 10 bases between. CDR3 length equals 15 residues. CDR3 loop: CASSLAGSSNQPQHF. DNA for the CDR3: TGCGCCAGCAGCTTAGCCGGGAGCAGCAATCAGCCCCAGCATTTT. The full variable domain, in which reference TRBV5-1 and TRBJ1-5 provide the parts outside the CDR3, is KAGVTQTPRYLIKTRGQQVTLSCSPISGHRSVSWYQQTPGQGLQFLFEYFSETQRNKGNFPGRFSGRQFSNSRSEMNVSTLELGDSALYLCASSLAGSSNQPQHFGDGTRLSIL.

This clonotype was recorded at least ten times. The V call is TRBV18, the J call TRBJ1-5, with TRBD1 matching over 7 bases. The V and J ends lost 5 bases and 4 bases, in that order; junction bases with no gene match: 11. The CDR3 is made up of 16 amino acids. Germline loops: CDR1 KGHSH, CDR2 LQKENI. CDR3 nucleotide sequence: TGTGCCAGCTCAAACACTTGGACAGGCCTAAATCAGCCCCAGCATTTT. The encoded protein is CASSNTWTGLNQPQHF.

At least ten counts were recorded for this clonotype. The CDR3 region has the DNA TGTGCCACGGGGGCCACTAATGAAAAACTGTTTTTT. Protein product: CATGATNEKLFF. The chain couples TRBV18 to TRBJ1-4; a possible D gene is TRBD1 (6 bases). The CDR3 has 12 residues. Per germline, CDR1 KGHSH and CDR2 LQKENI. Trimming shortened V by 10 bases and J by 2 bases, and 8 bases separated the two germline ends.

This clonotype was seen a handful of times. CDR3 bases: TGTGCCAGCAGGCAGGACAGGGACACTGCCTACCTCGCACAGAGCTCTGGGGCCAACGTCCTGACTTTC. It translates to CASRQDRDTAYLAQSSGANVLTF. The chain joins TRBV12-3 or TRBV12-4 to TRBJ2-6; 8 bases fit TRBD1. J gave up 0 bases and V 6 bases, and 25 bases lay outside the gene matches. The CDR3 runs 23 residues.

J is TRBJ2-2 and V is TRBV7-6; no clear D. V dropped 1 base and J dropped 0 bases, with 12 bases sitting between them. Germline V gene data show CDR1 as SGHVS and CDR2 as FNYEAQ. The CDR3 covers 17 residues. The CDR3 loop is CASSLDGPETNTGELFF. CDR3 bases: TGTGCCAGCAGCTTAGATGGGCCTGAAACGAACACCGGGGAGCTGTTTTTT. Combining the CDR3 with reference TRBV7-6 and TRBJ2-2 gives the whole variable domain GAGVSQSPRYKVTKRGQDVALRCDPISGHVSLYWYRQALGQGPEFLTYFNYEAQQDKSGLPNDRFSAERPEGSISTLTIQRTEQRDSAMYRCASSLDGPETNTGELFFGEGSRLTVL.

V usage is TRBV14 and J usage is TRBJ2-7, with 7 bases fitting TRBD2. Germline V CDR1 and CDR2: SGHDN, FVKESK. The CDR3 loop spans 14 amino acids. V was clipped by 1 base and J by 2 bases; unmatched bases: 2. The CDR3 protein is CASSQVAGAYEQYF. In nucleotides, the CDR3 is TGTGCCAGCAGCCAAGTCGCGGGGGCCTACGAGCAGTACTTC.

This clonotype was seen ten or more times. The V call is TRBV5-4, the J call TRBJ2-1; the match to TRBD2 covers 7 bases. The V and J ends lost 4 bases and 5 bases, in that order; junction bases with no gene match: 9. The CDR3 runs 15 residues. CDR1 SGHNT and CDR2 YYREEE come from the germline V gene (reference sequence). The CDR3 reads CASSLPGTTHNEQFF. DNA of the CDR3: TGTGCCAGCAGCCTACCCGGGACTACTCACAATGAGCAGTTCTTC.

In its sample, this clonotype was seen a few times. The V gene is TRBV19, the J gene TRBJ2-4, with a possible D match to TRBD1 (6 bases). The CDR3 contains 17 residues. V lost 3 bases and J 0 bases, leaving 15 bases between the germline ends. The germline V gene encodes CDR1 LNHDA and CDR2 SQIVND (reference sequence). The CDR3 bases are TGTGCCAGTAGTATGGCAGGGGCGCGGCTAGCCAAAAACATTCAGTACTTC. It yields the protein CASSMAGARLAKNIQYF.

This clonotype was seen many times. The CDR3 region is CASSSGSHTQYF. The CDR3 coding sequence is TGTGCCAGCTCATCGGGATCCCATACGCAGTATTTT. The rearrangement joins TRBV18 to TRBJ2-3; D is possibly TRBD2 (5 bases). V gave up 5 bases and J gave up 7 bases, with 10 bases separating them. The CDR3 is 12 residues long. Germline V gene sequence: CDR1 KGHSH, CDR2 LQKENI.

This clonotype was found many times. The CDR3 DNA follows: TGTGCCAGCAGCCGTCCCGTTGGTGGGGCTAGGGTGGACGAGCAGTACTTC. Encoded protein: CASSRPVGGARVDEQYF. This sequence joins TRBV7-9 and TRBJ2-7; possible D gene TRBD1, 5 bases. Germline CDR1 reads SEHNR; CDR2 reads FQNEAQ (reference sequence). This CDR3 region has 17 residues. Trimming cost V 5 bases and J 5 bases, with 25 bases left between them.

This clonotype was counted many times. The rearrangement uses TRBV7-3 and TRBJ2-1, with 7 bases identical to TRBD2. From germline, CDR1 is SGHTA and CDR2 FQGTGA. J lost 8 bases, V lost 5 bases, and 12 bases had no gene match. The CDR3 consists of 15 residues. DNA for the CDR3: TGTGCCAGCAGCCCGCGACGAGCGGGGCAGGATGAGCAGTTCTTC. This codes for CASSPRRAGQDEQFF.

This clonotype came up many times. V usage is TRBV3-1 and J usage is TRBJ2-1; tentatively, D is TRBD2 (6 bases). From germline, CDR1 is LGHDT and CDR2 YNNKEL (reference sequence). The CDR3 covers 16 residues. V was trimmed by 0 bases and J by 6 bases, leaving 15 bases between them. CDR3 residues: CASSQDVSLGGNEQFF. DNA of the CDR3: TGTGCCAGCAGCCAAGATGTAAGCCTGGGGGGCAATGAGCAGTTCTTC.

This clonotype was observed at least ten times. The rearrangement joins TRBV5-8 to TRBJ2-3; 10 bases are shared with TRBD2. V was pared by 4 bases and J by 0 bases, with 8 bases of the junction left unmatched. CDR3 length: 17 amino acids. Germline-derived CDR1 and CDR2 are SGHTS and YDEGEE. This CDR3 is CASSAFGGLASTDTQYF. The CDR3 DNA follows: TGTGCCAGCAGCGCATTTGGGGGACTAGCGAGCACAGATACGCAGTATTTT.

This clonotype was observed many times. The chain carries TRBV7-3 and TRBJ2-7, with D tentatively TRBD1 (6 bases). The V gene lost 4 bases and the J gene lost 2 bases, with 9 bases spanning the gap. The CDR3 is 13 amino acids. Germline V lookup: CDR1 SGHTA, CDR2 FQGTGA. DNA for the CDR3: TGTGCCAGCAGCTCGGGACAAACCTACGAGCAGTACTTC. Its protein is CASSSGQTYEQYF.

This clonotype was detected ten times or more. This chain connects TRBV14 to TRBJ2-7; 7 nucleotides match TRBD2. The CDR3 runs to 17 residues. V shed 0 bases, J shed 6 bases, and the junction held 14 bases outside the gene matches. The germline V gene encodes CDR1 SGHDN and CDR2 FVKESK. For the CDR3, the DNA is TGTGCCAGCAGCCAAGACCTGCTGGCGGGAGCTAGGCCCGAGCAGTACTTC. Protein: CASSQDLLAGARPEQYF.

This clonotype was seen repeatedly, ten times or more. CDR3: CAWRQGYTQYF. The CDR3 bases are TGTGCCTGGAGACAGGGGTATACGCAGTATTTT. The chain uses TRBV30 and TRBJ2-3; TRBD1 matches at 7 bases. Trimming removed 3 bases from V and 7 bases from J; junction bases left unmatched: 1. Germline CDR1 and CDR2: GTSNPN and SVGIG (reference sequence). This CDR3 spans 11 amino acids.

There are many counts of this clonotype. V and J are TRBV7-6 and TRBJ1-1, with D maybe TRBD1 (5 bases). Germline loops: CDR1 SGHVS, CDR2 FNYEAQ. This CDR3 has 13 residues. Trimming removed 5 bases from V and 7 bases from J, with 14 bases in between. CDR3 protein: CASSPSRVGEAFF. CDR3 in DNA: TGTGCCAGCAGCCCCAGCAGGGTCGGTGAAGCTTTCTTT.

The table lists this clonotype with many counts. This chain uses TRBV20-1 with TRBJ2-3; D tentatively reads TRBD1 or TRBD2 (6 bases each). The CDR3 is 15 amino acids. The V and J ends lost 0 bases and 5 bases respectively, with 15 bases between them. Per the germline V gene, CDR1 is DFQATT and CDR2 is SNEGSKA (reference sequence). The CDR3 DNA reads as TGCAGTGCTAGAGATCGAGGGGGGAATTTAGATACGCAGTATTTT. Translation: CSARDRGGNLDTQYF.

Many counts were recorded for this clonotype. This chain links TRBV18 with TRBJ2-5, with D uncertain. V lost 3 bases and J lost 1, with 9 bases in between. Germline CDR1 reads KGHSH; CDR2 reads LQKENI. CDR3 length equals 14 residues. The CDR3 nucleotides read TGTGCCAGCTCACCGGTACAGATCCAAGAGACCCAGTACTTC. The encoded protein is CASSPVQIQETQYF.